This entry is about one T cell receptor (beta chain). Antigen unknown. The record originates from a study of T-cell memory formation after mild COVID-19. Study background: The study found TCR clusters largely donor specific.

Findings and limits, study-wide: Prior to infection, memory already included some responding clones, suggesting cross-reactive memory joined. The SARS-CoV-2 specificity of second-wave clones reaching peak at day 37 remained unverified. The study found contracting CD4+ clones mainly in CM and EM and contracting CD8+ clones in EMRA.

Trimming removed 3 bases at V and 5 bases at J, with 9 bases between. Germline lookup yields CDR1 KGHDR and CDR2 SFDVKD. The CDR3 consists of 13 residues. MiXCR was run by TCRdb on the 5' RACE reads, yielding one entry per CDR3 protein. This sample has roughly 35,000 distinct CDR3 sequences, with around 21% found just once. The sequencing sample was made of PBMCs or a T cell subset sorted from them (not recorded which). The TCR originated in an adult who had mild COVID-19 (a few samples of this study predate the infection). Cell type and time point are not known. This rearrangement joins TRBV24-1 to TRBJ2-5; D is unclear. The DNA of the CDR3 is TGTGCCACCAGTGATCTCCTCAGCGAGACCCAGTACTTC. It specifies CATSDLLSETQYF.